This entry lists 23 T cell receptor beta chains sequenced from one sample in a study of blood T cells in healthy people across ages. It was with a sample-barcoded 5' primer and a J-beta primer mix that a second PCR of roughly 7 to 12 cycles was run. TCRdb re-called the 5' RACE reads through MiXCR, storing one row per CDR3 protein. Of hundreds of thousands of distinct CDR3 sequences detected, 40% to 50% appear once; the ten largest clones hold around 30%. Material for sequencing was blood. The receptors originated from a man older than 75 in good health.

This clonotype was found many times. This chain uses TRBV14 with TRBJ2-7, with D hard to call. Germline CDR1 reads SGHDN; CDR2 reads FVKESK. This CDR3 has 15 amino acids. V was clipped by 0 bases and J by 0 bases, with 9 bases between them. CDR3 amino acids: CASSQELSGSYEQYF. The CDR3 DNA is TGTGCCAGCAGCCAAGAACTCTCGGGCTCCTACGAGCAGTACTTC.

The chain couples TRBV5-5 to TRBJ2-5; D might be TRBD1 (5 bases). Looked up from germline, CDR1 is SGHKS and CDR2 is YYEKEE (reference sequence). The ends were cut back, 6 bases at V and 4 bases at J, with 19 bases in the middle. The CDR3 totals 15 residues. CDR3 DNA: TGTGCCAGCACCCTAGAAACAGGACCTTTAGAGACCCAGTACTTC. It encodes CASTLETGPLETQYF. The variable domain in full, with the rest retrieved from reference TRBV5-5 and TRBJ2-5, is DAGVTQSPTHLIKTRGQQVTLRCSPISGHKSVSWYQQVLGQGPQFIFQYYEKEERGRGNFPDRFSARQFPNYSSELNVNALLLGDSALYLCASTLETGPLETQYFGPGTRLLVL.

J is TRBJ2-5 and V is TRBV29-1; 12 bases line up with TRBD2. Germline V CDR1 and CDR2: SQVTM, ANQGSEA. V was clipped by 3 bases and J by 5 bases; unmatched bases: 10. This CDR3 has 16 residues. The CDR3 nucleotides are TGCAGCGTTGACAGGCTAGCGGGAGGGCCGGGGGAGACCCAGTACTTC. Translated, it gives CSVDRLAGGPGETQYF.

The V call is TRBV6-2 or TRBV6-3, the J call TRBJ1-5; 7 nucleotides agree with TRBD1. Trimming removed 6 bases from V and 0 bases from J; junction bases left unmatched: 5. The CDR3 covers 15 residues. Germline V gene sequence: CDR1 MNHEY, CDR2 SVGEGT. The CDR3 loop is CASSRQGYSNQPQHF. The CDR3, as DNA: TGTGCCAGCAGCCGACAGGGCTATAGCAATCAGCCCCAGCATTTT.

This clonotype was found a few times. The chain is built from TRBV4-1 and TRBJ2-3; D might be TRBD1 (6 bases). Trimming removed 3 bases at V and 2 bases at J, with 21 bases between. The CDR3 is made up of 18 amino acids. Germline CDR1 and CDR2: MGHRA and YSYEKL. For the CDR3, the DNA is TGCGCCAGCAGCCAGGACACCTTTGGGGGCCTTTACACAGATACGCAGTATTTT. Its protein is CASSQDTFGGLYTDTQYF.

Ten or more counts support this clonotype. The genes are TRBV29-1 and TRBJ2-3, with 9 bases matching TRBD2. Germline V CDR1 and CDR2: SQVTM, ANQGSEA. The CDR3 contains 15 residues. Losses at the gene ends were 4 bases for V and 1 base for J; bases not matched to a gene: 6. The CDR3: CSVGSSGARTDTQYF. For the CDR3, the DNA is TGCAGCGTTGGTTCTAGCGGGGCTCGCACAGATACGCAGTATTTT.

The chain carries TRBV25-1 and TRBJ2-1, with TRBD2 matching over 11 bases. Germline trimming cut 6 bases from V and 10 bases from J; bases unmatched to any gene: 5. Per germline, CDR1 MGHDK and CDR2 SYGVNS. This CDR3 spans 13 amino acids. The CDR3, as DNA: TGTGCCAGCAGACTAGCGGGAGATTTAGAGCAGTTCTTC. Translated: CASRLAGDLEQFF.

This clonotype has only a few counts. This rearrangement joins TRBV12-3 or TRBV12-4 to TRBJ2-3; TRBD2 matches 10 bases. Losses at the gene ends were 3 bases for V and 5 bases for J; bases not matched to a gene: 5. There are 15 residues in the CDR3. The CDR3 loop reads CASSFSGGRLDTQYF. CDR3 DNA sequence: TGTGCCAGCAGTTTTAGCGGGGGGCGCCTAGATACGCAGTATTTT.

This clonotype was counted a few times. CDR3: CASSQTGTGGRETQYF. DNA for the CDR3: TGTGCCAGCAGCCAAACCGGGACAGGGGGAAGAGAGACCCAGTACTTC. This chain links TRBV7-2 with TRBJ2-5; TRBD1 agrees at 11 bases. This CDR3 is 16 amino acids long. CDR1 is SGHTA and CDR2 is FQGNSA in the germline V gene. Trimming cost V 5 bases and J 4 bases; bases outside gene matches: 9.

In the case of this clonotype: A read error may be the cause here, since a much bigger clone is one base away. The J gene is TRBJ2-4, the V gene TRBV12-3 or TRBV12-4, with D tentatively TRBD1 (6 bases). The tail of the sequence fits TRBJ2-7 better, so the J call may be wrong. The CDR3 contains 15 residues. CDR3 DNA: TGTGCCAGCAGTTTAGCGGTGACAGGATACTACGAGCAGTACTTC. It yields the protein CASSLAVTGYYEQYF.

A word on this clonotype: At one boundary the junction diverges from the germline segment, which might be a read error. The chain recombines TRBV11-2 with TRBJ2-1; 8 bases agree with TRBD2. Germline V gene data show CDR1 as SGHAT and CDR2 as FQNNGV. CDR3 size: 15 residues. The CDR3 DNA sequence: TGTGCCAGCAGCCTAGAGCGGGGGCCCCACAATGAGCAGTTCTTC. Its translation is CASSLERGPHNEQFF.

The gene calls are TRBV24-1 and TRBJ2-3; 7 nucleotides match TRBD2. This CDR3 comprises 15 residues. Germline assignment: CDR1 KGHDR and CDR2 SFDVKD. The V gene end was trimmed by 5 bases and the J gene end by 6 bases; junction bases not matched to a gene: 10. CDR3 sequence reads: CATSVGGAPRDTQYF. CDR3 nucleotide sequence: TGTGCCACCAGTGTGGGAGGGGCTCCGAGGGATACGCAGTATTTT.

J is TRBJ2-1 and V is TRBV3-1; 9 bases are shared with TRBD1. With 2 bases clipped from V and 12 bases from J, the junction kept 11 bases outside the gene matches. This CDR3 is 15 amino acids long. Germline-derived CDR1 and CDR2 are LGHDT and YNNKEL (reference sequence). CDR3 bases: TGTGCCAGCAGCCAACACCCGGGACAGGGAGACGCGCAGTTCTTC. Amino acid sequence: CASSQHPGQGDAQFF.

This clonotype was picked up many times. The gene calls are TRBV6-2 or TRBV6-3 and TRBJ2-7, with D tentatively TRBD1 or TRBD2 (5 bases each). The CDR3 loop spans 15 amino acids. CDR1 is MNHEY, CDR2 SVGEGT, per germline. V was cut by 6 bases and J by 2 bases, with 17 bases left in between. The CDR3 coding sequence is TGTGCCAGCAGCCTGGACACAACGAGGGCCTACGAGCAGTACTTC. Its protein is CASSLDTTRAYEQYF.

This chain connects TRBV7-2 to TRBJ2-1; TRBD2 matches at 9 bases. The V and J ends lost 3 bases and 10 bases, in that order; junction bases with no gene match: 10. This CDR3 contains 15 residues. Germline V gives CDR1 SGHTA, CDR2 FQGNSA. This chain's CDR3 is CASSFEVRGGKEQFF. The CDR3 nucleotides read TGTGCCAGCAGCTTCGAAGTGCGGGGGGGCAAGGAGCAGTTCTTC.

This clonotype was counted a few times. V is TRBV29-1 and J is TRBJ2-5; D perhaps matches TRBD1 (5 bases). CDR3 length equals 12 residues. Per germline, CDR1 SQVTM and CDR2 ANQGSEA. V was cut by 3 bases and J by 5 bases, with 10 bases left in between. This CDR3 is CSVDVGRETQYF. In DNA form, the CDR3 reads TGCAGCGTTGATGTGGGGCGGGAGACCCAGTACTTC. Full variable domain (missing parts from reference TRBV29-1 and TRBJ2-5): SAVISQKPSRDICQRGTSLTIQCQVDSQVTMMFWYRQQPGQSLTLIATANQGSEATYESGFVIDKFPISRPNLTFSTLTVSNMSPEDSSIYLCSVDVGRETQYFGPGTRLLVL.

The chain uses TRBV20-1 and TRBJ2-3, with D unresolved. There are 12 residues in the CDR3. The germline V gene encodes CDR1 DFQATT and CDR2 SNEGSKA (reference sequence). Trimming pared 6 bases from V and 2 bases from J, leaving 9 bases between. The CDR3: CSALVFTDTQYF. The CDR3 coding sequence is TGCAGTGCCCTTGTCTTCACAGATACGCAGTATTTT.

The chain couples TRBV7-2 to TRBJ2-5, with D hard to call. This CDR3 contains 13 residues. V was trimmed by 6 bases and J by 2 bases, leaving 10 bases between them. From germline, CDR1 is SGHTA and CDR2 FQGNSA. The DNA for the CDR3 is TGTGCCAGCAGGCAGGAGCCACAAGAGACCCAGTACTTC. Its protein product is CASRQEPQETQYF.

This clonotype was detected ten times or more. The gene calls are TRBV28 and TRBJ2-5, with TRBD2 identical over 8 bases. The junction had 14 bases not matched to a gene; V was cut back by 6 bases and J by 5 bases. Germline V lookup: CDR1 MDHEN, CDR2 SYDVKM. This CDR3 spans 16 amino acids. As DNA, the CDR3 is TGTGCCAGCAGCCCCCAAAGGACGGGGGGGGGCGAGACCCAGTACTTC. Its translation is CASSPQRTGGGETQYF. The variable domain in full, with the rest retrieved from reference TRBV28 and TRBJ2-5, is DVKVTQSSRYLVKRTGEKVFLECVQDMDHENMFWYRQDPGLGLRLIYFSYDVKMKEKGDIPEGYSVSREKKERFSLILESASTNQTSMYLCASSPQRTGGGETQYFGPGTRLLVL.

The V gene is TRBV20-1, the J gene TRBJ2-5, with 9 bases matching TRBD1. Germline V CDR1 and CDR2: DFQATT, SNEGSKA (reference sequence). This CDR3 region has 15 residues. V was pared by 1 base and J by 5 bases, with 8 bases of the junction left unmatched. CDR3 sequence: CSARGTGDVSETQYF. The CDR3 nucleotides read TGCAGTGCTAGAGGGACAGGGGATGTATCGGAGACCCAGTACTTC.

V and J are TRBV29-1 and TRBJ1-4, with D possibly matching TRBD1 (5 bases). CDR1 SQVTM and CDR2 ANQGSEA come from the germline V gene. Trimming took 7 bases from V and 4 from J, leaving 10 bases between them. The CDR3 has 12 amino acids. CDR3 sequence: CSASGGNEKLFF. The CDR3 DNA reads as TGCAGCGCTAGTGGGGGTAATGAAAAACTGTTTTTT.

The chain links TRBV5-1 to TRBJ1-4; perhaps TRBD1 as D (5 bases). The germline V gene encodes CDR1 SGHRS and CDR2 YFSETQ. This CDR3 is built from 14 residues. Between the trimmed V and J ends, which lost 4 bases and 4 bases, there was a span of 11 bases. The CDR3 sequence is CASSNGGDNEKLFF. The CDR3 nucleotides read TGCGCCAGCAGCAACGGGGGAGATAATGAAAAACTGTTTTTT.

This clonotype was picked up a small number of times. The chain is built from TRBV12-3 or TRBV12-4 and TRBJ2-5; the D is unclear. This CDR3 comprises 13 residues. V lost 3 bases to trimming and J lost 1 base, with 6 bases between them. The CDR3 here is CASSLMVQETQYF. CDR3 DNA: TGTGCCAGCAGTTTGATGGTCCAAGAGACCCAGTACTTC.